A selection of T cell receptor beta chains follows, all from one sample in a study of cytomegalovirus exposure and HLA in healthy donors. The table came from immunoSEQ multiplex PCR; TCRdb's copy has only in-frame clones and leaves some out. This table holds approximately 150,000 clones, roughly nine tenths found once. Sequences were obtained from PBMCs. The receptors shown here come from a woman between 18 and 29 years old in good health and CMV-seropositive. Both conserved end residues are part of each CDR3. The D gene is left open where the match is weak. Some rows have no size entry. The others give once, few or many, or a class for an expanded clone.

J gene	D gene	V gene	clone size	CDR3 DNA	CDR3 protein
TRBJ1-2	.	TRBV30	.	TGTGCCTGGAGGGGAGGGCATGGCTACACCTTC	CAWRGGHGYTF
TRBJ1-6	TRBD1	TRBV5-1	.	TGCGCCAGCAGCTTGGGACAGGGGTTTAGCTCCTATAATTCACCCCTCCACTTT	CASSLGQGFSSYNSPLHF
TRBJ1-1	.	TRBV7-8	.	TGTGCCAGCAGCTTGAGAAGGGGTGAAGCTTTCTTT	CASSLRRGEAFF
TRBJ1-6	TRBD1	TRBV30	.	TGTGCCTGGAACAGGGGAATAATTAATTCACCCCTCCACTTT	CAWNRGIINSPLHF
TRBJ1-5	.	TRBV2	.	TGTGCCAGCAGTAGAAACAGGGCCTCCGGCTCCAATCAGCCCCAGCATTTT	CASSRNRASGSNQPQHF
TRBJ2-1	.	TRBV2	.	TGTGCCAGCACCGAGCAGGGCATAACCTACAATGAGCAGTTCTTC	CASTEQGITYNEQFF
TRBJ1-6	TRBD1	TRBV5-1	few	TGCGCCAGCAGCTTGGGGGGACAGGGGAATTCACCCCTCCACTTT	CASSLGGQGNSPLHF
TRBJ1-6	.	TRBV2	.	TGTGCCAGCAGTGAAGGGGAGGATTCACCCCTCCACTTT	CASSEGEDSPLHF
TRBJ1-1	TRBD1	TRBV19	.	TGTGCCAGTAGTCAGGGGGCAGGGAACACTGAAGCTTTCTTT	CASSQGAGNTEAFF
TRBJ2-7	.	TRBV7-3	.	TGTGCCAGCAGCCCATACAGGGTCGAGCAGTACTTC	CASSPYRVEQYF
TRBJ2-3	.	TRBV28	.	TGTGCCAGCAGTTTATGGGCGGATACAGATACGCAGTATTTT	CASSLWADTDTQYF
TRBJ1-2	.	TRBV30	.	TGTGCCTGGTCGACAGGCGTAAGCTATGGCTACACCTTC	CAWSTGVSYGYTF
TRBJ2-7	TRBD2	TRBV5-3	.	TGTGCCAGAAGCCCTGGCCCCATCGTCGGGAGGTCCATCCACGAGCAGTACTTC	CARSPGPIVGRSIHEQYF
TRBJ2-2	TRBD2	TRBV19	.	TGTGCCAGTAGTCTACGTGAAGCGGGAGGACGCACCGGGGAGCTGTTTTTT	CASSLREAGGRTGELFF
TRBJ2-7	TRBD1	TRBV5-1	.	TGCGCCAGCAGCCCCCGGGACAGGACCTCCTACGAGCAGTACTTC	CASSPRDRTSYEQYF
TRBJ1-1	TRBD1	TRBV30	.	TGTGCCTTCACAGGGGCTGGAACTGAAGCTTTCTTT	CAFTGAGTEAFF
TRBJ1-5	.	TRBV6-1	.	TGTGCCTCCCAGGGGACTAGCAATCAGCCCCAGCATTTT	CASQGTSNQPQHF
TRBJ2-7	TRBD1	TRBV19	once	TGTGCCAGTAGTATAGCCGGACAGGGGAGCTCCTACGAGCAGTACTTC	CASSIAGQGSSYEQYF
TRBJ1-3	.	TRBV5-6	.	TGTGCCAGCAGCTTGGCCGGCGGTCAAAGAAACACCATATATTTT	CASSLAGGQRNTIYF
TRBJ1-1	.	TRBV7-6	.	TGTGCCAGCAGCTTCGCGGGGGATGAAGCTTTCTTT	CASSFAGDEAFF
TRBJ2-7	.	TRBV27	once	TGTGCCAGCAAAATCACCTACGAGCAGTACTTC	CASKITYEQYF
TRBJ2-1	.	TRBV30	.	TGTGCCTGGAGTTTAGACAGCAACTCCTACAATGAGCAGTTCTTC	CAWSLDSNSYNEQFF